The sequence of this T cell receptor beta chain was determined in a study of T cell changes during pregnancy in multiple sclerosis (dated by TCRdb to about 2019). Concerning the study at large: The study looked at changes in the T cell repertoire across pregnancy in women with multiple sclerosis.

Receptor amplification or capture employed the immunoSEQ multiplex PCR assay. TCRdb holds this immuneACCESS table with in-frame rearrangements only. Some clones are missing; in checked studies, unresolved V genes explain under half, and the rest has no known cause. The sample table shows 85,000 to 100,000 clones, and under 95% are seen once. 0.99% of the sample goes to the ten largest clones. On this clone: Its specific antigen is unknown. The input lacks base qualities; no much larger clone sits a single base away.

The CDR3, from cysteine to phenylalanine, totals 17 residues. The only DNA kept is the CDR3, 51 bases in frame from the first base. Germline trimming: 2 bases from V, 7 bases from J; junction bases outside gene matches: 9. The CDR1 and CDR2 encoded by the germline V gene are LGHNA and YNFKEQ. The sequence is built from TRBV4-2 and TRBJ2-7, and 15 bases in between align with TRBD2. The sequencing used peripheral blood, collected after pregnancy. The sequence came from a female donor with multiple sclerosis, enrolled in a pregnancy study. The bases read TGTGCCAGCAGCCAACTCCGGACTAGCGGGAGGGCCGATGAGCAGTACTTC. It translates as CASSQLRTSGRADEQYF.